The 25 T cell receptor beta chains below were found in one sample sequenced in a study of shared clonotypes between healthy human individuals. TCRdb keeps only in-frame clones here, not all; method: immunoSEQ multiplex PCR. The sample records fewer than 850,000 clones, approximately 96% being singletons. Naive CD8 cells comprised CD45RO-negative, CCR7-positively selected cells, excluding terminally differentiated effector memory CD45RA+ cells. The sample comprised naive CD8+ T cells sorted from blood. These receptors were obtained from a man aged 25-45 years in good health.

The genes are TRBV5-1 and TRBJ2-3; 9 bases are shared with TRBD1. The germline CDR1 and CDR2 sequences are SGHRS and YFSETQ. The V segment lost 0 bases and the J segment 0 bases; nucleotides outside the gene matches: 5. The CDR3 runs to 17 residues. This CDR3 reads CASSLEGTGWSTDTQYF. The CDR3 nucleotides are TGCGCCAGCAGCTTGGAGGGGACAGGGTGGAGCACAGATACGCAGTATTTT.

The chain couples TRBV4-1 to TRBJ2-1, with no clear D. Germline values: CDR1 MGHRA, CDR2 YSYEKL. Trimming removed 0 bases at V and 7 bases at J, with 10 bases between. The CDR3 is made up of 14 amino acids. CDR3 residues: CASSQDPSTNEQFF. CDR3 DNA: TGCGCCAGCAGCCAAGATCCCAGCACGAATGAGCAGTTCTTC.

The chain carries TRBV7-2 and TRBJ2-7, with 9 positions matching TRBD1. Per the germline V gene, CDR1 is SGHTA and CDR2 is FQGNSA. The CDR3 totals 15 residues. V trimming: 1 base; J trimming: 2 bases; junction bases outside the gene matches: 3. Here the CDR3 reads CASSLGQGVAYEQYF. The CDR3 bases are TGTGCCAGCAGCTTAGGACAGGGGGTGGCCTACGAGCAGTACTTC.

The chain joins TRBV9 to TRBJ2-5; 12 bases map to TRBD2. The germline gives CDR1 SGDLS, CDR2 YYNGEE. Trimming at V came to 0 bases and at J to 4 bases, leaving 16 bases not matched to a gene. CDR3 length: 20 residues. The CDR3 DNA sequence: TGTGCCAGCAGCGTAGCTACTTCGGTTACTAGCGGGAGGTCGGGAGAGACCCAGTACTTC. It codes for CASSVATSVTSGRSGETQYF.

The chain links TRBV15 to TRBJ2-2; 11 nucleotides agree with TRBD2. J was trimmed by 3 bases and V by 6 bases; bases with no gene match: 6. The CDR3 runs to 16 residues. Germline CDR1 reads LNHNV; CDR2 reads YYDKDF (reference sequence). CDR3 region: CATRLTSGTHTGELFF. CDR3 DNA: TGTGCCACCAGGCTGACTAGCGGGACTCACACCGGGGAGCTGTTTTTT.

The V and J genes are TRBV7-8 and TRBJ1-2; D is possibly TRBD1 (6 bases). Trimming cost V 4 bases and J 8 bases, with 17 bases left between them. This CDR3 has 14 amino acids. Germline-derived CDR1 and CDR2 are SGHVS and FQNEAQ. The DNA of the CDR3 is TGTGCCAGCAGCTATGAGCGGGGGGCACGGGGCTACACCTTC. Its protein is CASSYERGARGYTF. The whole variable domain, remainder taken from reference TRBV7-8 and TRBJ1-2, is GAGVSQSPRYKVAKRGQDVALRCDPISGHVSLFWYQQALGQGPEFLTYFQNEAQLDKSGLPSDRFFAERPEGSVSTLKIQRTQQEDSAVYLCASSYERGARGYTFGSGTRLTVV.

The V call is TRBV25-1, the J call TRBJ1-2, with 7 positions matching TRBD1. CDR1 and CDR2 (germline): MGHDK, SYGVNS. The length of the CDR3 is 15 residues. V gave up 2 bases and J gave up 7 bases; unmatched junction bases: 10. CDR3 in DNA: TGTGCCAGCAGTGAACCCGGGACAGCTTTATCTGGCTACACCTTC. It encodes CASSEPGTALSGYTF.

V gene TRBV29-1 combines with J gene TRBJ2-7; 11 nucleotides line up with TRBD1. The V segment lost 6 bases and the J segment 7 bases; nucleotides outside the gene matches: 8. The CDR3 consists of 13 residues. From germline, CDR1 is SQVTM and CDR2 ANQGSEA. This chain's CDR3 is CSVEGQGEWEQYF. The CDR3 DNA is TGCAGCGTCGAGGGACAGGGGGAGTGGGAGCAGTACTTC.

A single count supports this clone. The V gene is TRBV14, the J gene TRBJ2-7; D unresolved. Germline-derived CDR1 and CDR2 are SGHDN and FVKESK. The V end lost 1 base, the J end lost 9 bases, and 7 bases lay between the germline ends. This CDR3 has 11 residues. DNA for the CDR3: TGTGCCAGCAGCCAAGCTTCCGGGCAGTACTTC. Translating it yields CASSQASGQYF. The full variable domain, with the rest looked up from reference TRBV14 and TRBJ2-7, is EAGVTQFPSHSVIEKGQTVTLRCDPISGHDNLYWYRRVMGKEIKFLLHFVKESKQDESGMPNNRFLAERTGGTYSTLKVQPAELEDSGVYFCASSQASGQYFGPGTRLTVT.

The chain carries TRBV27 and TRBJ2-1; D unclear. CDR3 size: 15 residues. V was cut by 6 bases and J by 0 bases, with 12 bases left in between. Germline CDR1 and CDR2: MNHEY and SMNVEV (reference sequence). Here the CDR3 reads CASSSRPFSYNEQFF. DNA for the CDR3: TGTGCCAGCAGCTCACGGCCCTTCTCCTACAATGAGCAGTTCTTC.

V is TRBV10-2 and J is TRBJ2-1; no definite D call. The CDR3 runs to 16 residues. V lost 3 bases, J lost 0 bases, and 12 bases lay in between. CDR1 is WSHSY, CDR2 SAAADI, per germline. CDR3 sequence (DNA): TGCGCCAGCAGTGATAGGACCAAGAGCTCCTACAATGAGCAGTTCTTC. As protein: CASSDRTKSSYNEQFF.

The CDR3 reads CASMGWTSGYNEQFF. The CDR3 DNA follows: TGTGCCAGCATGGGGTGGACTAGCGGTTACAATGAGCAGTTCTTC. The chain combines TRBV2 with TRBJ2-1, with TRBD2 matching over 10 bases. The CDR3 is made up of 15 amino acids. The V and J ends lost 7 bases and 4 bases, in that order; junction bases with no gene match: 7. Per the germline V gene, CDR1 is SNHLY and CDR2 is FYNNEI.

The chain couples TRBV2 to TRBJ2-1; 8 nucleotides agree with TRBD2. The trim removed 3 bases at V and 4 bases at J, leaving 8 bases unmatched. CDR3 size: 16 residues. Germline loops: CDR1 SNHLY, CDR2 FYNNEI. The CDR3 protein is CASSELAGTLYNEQFF. The DNA of the CDR3 is TGTGCCAGCAGTGAGCTAGCGGGTACCCTGTACAATGAGCAGTTCTTC.

As regards this clone: A junction boundary mismatches the germline segment, possibly from a read error. The chain recombines TRBV29-1 with TRBJ1-1; perhaps TRBD1 as D (5 bases). CDR3 size: 14 residues. Per the germline V gene, CDR1 is SQVTM and CDR2 is ANQGSEA. DNA of the CDR3: TGCAGCGTTGAAACAAGGGGCAGGAACACTGAAGCCCGATTT. This sequence encodes CSVETRGRNTEARF.

The chain has TRBV5-4 and TRBJ2-7, with a tentative D call TRBD2 (6 bases). This CDR3 is built from 15 residues. The germline gives CDR1 SGHNT, CDR2 YYREEE (reference sequence). Between the trimmed V and J ends, which lost 5 bases and 2 bases, there was a span of 17 bases. For the CDR3, the DNA is TGTGCCAGCAGTTCTATCACTAGCTCAGCCTACGAGCAGTACTTC. Its translation is CASSSITSSAYEQYF.

This rearrangement joins TRBV11-2 to TRBJ2-1; the match to TRBD2 covers 7 bases. Trimming cost V 5 bases and J 7 bases; bases outside gene matches: 8. Germline assignment: CDR1 SGHAT and CDR2 FQNNGV. This CDR3 is 14 amino acids long. CDR3 nucleotide sequence: TGTGCCAGCAGCGAGGGAGGGGATATAAATGAGCAGTTCTTC. This codes for CASSEGGDINEQFF. Complete variable domain (other parts from reference TRBV11-2 and TRBJ2-1): EAGVAQSPRYKIIEKRQSVAFWCNPISGHATLYWYQQILGQGPKLLIQFQNNGVVDDSQLPKDRFSAERLKGVDSTLKIQPAKLEDSAVYLCASSEGGDINEQFFGPGTRLTVL.

The chain joins TRBV7-3 to TRBJ2-1, with 9 bases aligning to TRBD1. The CDR3 length is 15 residues. The trim removed 2 bases at V and 8 bases at J, leaving 7 bases unmatched. Germline loops: CDR1 SGHTA, CDR2 FQGTGA. For the CDR3, the DNA is TGTGCCAGCAGCTTAGGACAGGGGTCGGTCGATGAGCAGTTCTTC. This encodes CASSLGQGSVDEQFF.

The chain joins TRBV6-1 to TRBJ2-1, with D uncertain. Germline CDR1 and CDR2: MNHNS and SASEGT. This CDR3 is 13 amino acids long. The V and J ends lost 3 bases and 5 bases respectively, with 8 bases between them. The CDR3 DNA reads TGTGCCAGCAGTGAGGGTCGACACAATGAGCAGTTCTTC. It translates to CASSEGRHNEQFF.

CDR3 bases: TGTGCCAGCAGCTTACCCAGGGGCACAGATACGCAGTATTTT. It is translated as CASSLPRGTDTQYF. This chain joins TRBV7-2 and TRBJ2-3, with D perhaps TRBD1 (5 bases). Germline CDR1 reads SGHTA; CDR2 reads FQGNSA. CDR3 size: 14 residues. V was pared by 2 bases and J by 1 base, with 7 bases between.

This clone occurred once. The gene calls are TRBV14 and TRBJ2-2; D is unresolved. V gave up 2 bases and J gave up 4 bases, with 8 bases separating them. The germline CDR1 and CDR2 sequences are SGHDN and FVKESK. The CDR3 loop spans 14 amino acids. The CDR3 protein is CASSQLRRTGELFF. The CDR3 DNA follows: TGTGCCAGCAGCCAATTGAGGCGCACCGGGGAGCTGTTTTTT.

The V call is TRBV5-6, the J call TRBJ1-1; the D is unclear. The CDR3 runs 18 residues. CDR1 and CDR2 (germline): SGHDT, YYEEEE. V lost 2 bases and J lost 0, with 20 bases in between. This CDR3 is CASSFLRSLRTVNTEAFF. CDR3 nucleotide sequence: TGTGCCAGCAGCTTCCTACGGAGTTTGAGAACAGTGAACACTGAAGCTTTCTTT.

This chain uses TRBV6-4 with TRBJ2-7; the D gene could be TRBD1 or TRBD2 (5 bases each). This CDR3 contains 15 residues. Between the trimmed V and J ends, which lost 1 base and 0 bases, there was a span of 10 bases. CDR1 and CDR2 (germline): MRHNA, SNTAGT. The CDR3 loop is CASSDFPGPSYEQYF. The CDR3, as DNA: TGTGCCAGCAGTGACTTTCCGGGGCCCTCCTACGAGCAGTACTTC.

This chain uses TRBV6-6 with TRBJ2-7; D possibly corresponds to TRBD2 (6 bases). V gave up 6 bases and J gave up 7 bases, with 16 bases separating them. The germline CDR1 and CDR2 sequences are MNHNY and SVGAGI (reference sequence). The CDR3 extends over 13 amino acids. This chain's CDR3 is CASSGGGGAEQYF. The CDR3 DNA is TGTGCCAGCAGCGGGGGAGGCGGGGCGGAGCAGTACTTC.

This chain connects TRBV28 to TRBJ2-7; D might be TRBD1 (5 bases). The CDR3 is 12 amino acids. The germline CDR1 and CDR2 sequences are MDHEN and SYDVKM. V was clipped by 5 bases and J by 7 bases, with 12 bases between them. The CDR3 sequence is CASSPKGREQYF. The DNA of the CDR3 is TGTGCCAGCAGTCCAAAGGGGCGGGAGCAGTACTTC.

The rearrangement links TRBV15 to TRBJ2-7, with 11 bases aligning to TRBD1. The CDR3 runs 14 residues. Looked up from germline, CDR1 is LNHNV and CDR2 is YYDKDF (reference sequence). V shed 5 bases and J 3 bases; nucleotides not matched to a gene: 3. The CDR3, as DNA: TGTGCCACCAGCGGTGGGACAGGGGGCTACGAGCAGTACTTC. Protein sequence: CATSGGTGGYEQYF.